One and the same sample provided the 20 T cell receptor beta chains below, sequenced in a study of regulatory T cells in long-lasting Graves disease listed by TCRdb under 2021. Receptors were amplified or captured by multiplex PCR. Instrument on record: Illumina HiSeq 4000. To build TCR beta libraries, CDR3 regions were amplified by Arm-PCR using iRepertoire HTBI primers. Using fastp trimming at Q25 and MiXCR clonotype assembly, TCRdb reanalyzed the public sequencing data and kept in-frame beta chains. Entries are consolidated by CDR3 protein sequence, retaining the most common genes and DNA. For this sample there are fewer than 550,000 distinct CDR3 sequences; over 15% appear just once. In total, the top ten clones hold roughly 23% of the sample. Per the publication, the time point label means: newly diagnosed GD, antithyroid drugs for less than 3 months. For both TCR sequencing and RNA sequencing, RNA was extracted from PBMCs using TRIzol.

Another study also made use of these data, one on T cells in Graves' hyperthyroidism and ophthalmopathy.

Sequencing used peripheral blood mononuclear cells (PBMCs), obtained at new diagnosis, from a patient treated with antithyroid drugs. These receptors originate from a woman aged 18 to 35 with Graves disease. Donor details come from another sample of the same person, matched by shared clones.

The V gene is TRBV5-1, the J gene TRBJ2-2; D unclear. CDR1 and CDR2 from the germline V gene are SGHRS and YFSETQ. This CDR3 comprises 13 residues. V lost 0 bases and J 5 bases, leaving 5 bases between the germline ends. DNA for the CDR3: TGCGCCAGCAGCTTGGGTATGACCGGGGAGCTGTTTTTT. Translated, it gives CASSLGMTGELFF.

The sample holds many counts of this clonotype. This chain joins TRBV27 and TRBJ2-1; 9 bases are shared with TRBD2. The CDR3 sequence is 15 residues long. Trimming at V came to 0 bases and at J to 10 bases, leaving 7 bases not matched to a gene. CDR1 MNHEY and CDR2 SMNVEV come from the germline V gene (reference sequence). CDR3 sequence reads: CASSLSGSGSEEQFF. The CDR3 region has the DNA TGTGCCAGCAGTTTATCGGGTAGCGGGAGTGAAGAGCAGTTCTTC.

This clonotype was picked up a small number of times. The rearrangement links TRBV19 to TRBJ2-1, with D unresolved. This CDR3 has 13 amino acids. The germline CDR1 and CDR2 sequences are LNHDA and SQIVND (reference sequence). Between the trimmed V and J ends, which lost 5 bases and 9 bases, there was a span of 14 bases. CDR3 nucleotide sequence: TGTGCCAGTAGTCCCAACCTGGTAGGTGAGCAGTTCTTC. The encoded protein is CASSPNLVGEQFF.

In this sample, this clonotype turned up a few times. The chain combines TRBV18 with TRBJ2-5; D may be TRBD1 or TRBD2 (5 bases each). Germline assignment: CDR1 KGHSH and CDR2 LQKENI. With 3 bases removed from V and 5 bases from J, the gap between germline ends came to 10 bases. The CDR3 runs to 13 residues. CDR3 protein: CASSPGAPETQYF. CDR3 nucleotide sequence: TGTGCCAGCTCACCCGGGGCTCCCGAGACCCAGTACTTC.

This clonotype was recorded at least ten times. CDR3 nucleotide sequence: TGTGCCTGGAGTGCATCCCAGGGGGGGCAGTACTTC. Translation: CAWSASQGGQYF. The chain couples TRBV30 to TRBJ2-7; perhaps TRBD1 as D (7 bases). Germline CDR1 and CDR2: GTSNPN and SVGIG (reference sequence). The CDR3 contains 12 residues. Trimming took 1 base from V and 9 from J, leaving 13 bases between them.

V and J are TRBV6-2 or TRBV6-3 and TRBJ2-1; D remains unclear. Germline V gene lookup returns CDR1 MNHEY and CDR2 SVGEGT. The CDR3 length is 12 residues. V dropped 5 bases and J dropped 11 bases, with 13 bases sitting between them. The chain's CDR3 is CASSNQDQQQFF. CDR3 DNA: TGTGCCAGCAGTAATCAGGACCAGCAGCAGTTCTTC.

The chain combines TRBV7-9 with TRBJ2-7; D is possibly TRBD1 (6 bases). V was trimmed by 3 bases and J by 2 bases, leaving 14 bases between them. CDR3 size: 15 residues. CDR1 SEHNR and CDR2 FQNEAQ come from the germline V gene (reference sequence). The CDR3 DNA is TGTGCCAGCAGCTTCTCCACAGGGCAGCCCTACGAGCAGTACTTC. It codes for CASSFSTGQPYEQYF.

Of note for this clonotype: A much larger clone is a single base away; this may be a read error. The J gene is TRBJ2-1, the V gene TRBV5-1; D possibly corresponds to TRBD2 (6 bases). Per the germline V gene, CDR1 is SGHRS and CDR2 is YFSETQ. V was shortened by 4 bases and J by 10 bases, with 18 bases between the two germline ends. This CDR3 is built from 14 residues. The CDR3 DNA reads as TGCGCCAGCAGCCCTCTAGCGACACCGGGGGAGCAGTTCTTC. Translating gives CASSPLATPGEQFF.

V gene TRBV6-2 or TRBV6-3 combines with J gene TRBJ2-5; D not resolved. V was clipped by 8 bases and J by 5 bases, with 9 bases between them. The CDR3 has 11 residues. Germline CDR1 MNHEY, CDR2 SVGEGT. CDR3 coding DNA: TGTGCCAGCCGGGTGGGGGAGACCCAGTACTTC. As protein: CASRVGETQYF.

This clonotype was detected ten times or more. The chain combines TRBV11-3 with TRBJ2-7; 13 bases agree with TRBD2. Looked up from germline, CDR1 is SGHNT and CDR2 is YENEEA. V lost 4 bases to trimming and J lost 7 bases; unmatched junction nucleotides: 4. This CDR3 region has 14 residues. The CDR3 nucleotides are TGTGCCAGCAGCTGGACTAGCGGGAGAGGGGAGCAGTACTTC. This gives the protein CASSWTSGRGEQYF.

This clonotype was seen only a few times. The V gene is TRBV19, the J gene TRBJ2-7; 10 positions match TRBD2. Germline CDR1 and CDR2: LNHDA and SQIVND (reference sequence). V dropped 5 bases and J dropped 4; count of bases not matched to a gene: 8. This CDR3 contains 15 residues. The CDR3 loop reads CASSPLLAGVYEQYF. The CDR3 nucleotides are TGTGCCAGTAGTCCCTTGCTAGCGGGAGTGTACGAGCAGTACTTC.

This clonotype has at least ten counts. The chain links TRBV5-1 to TRBJ2-1; D gene uncertain. With 0 bases removed from V and 5 bases from J, the gap between germline ends came to 15 bases. The CDR3 covers 16 residues. In germline, CDR1 is SGHRS, CDR2 YFSETQ. As DNA, the CDR3 is TGCGCCAGCAGCTTGGCCCCGGTTGGGTTGAACAATGAGCAGTTCTTC. As protein: CASSLAPVGLNNEQFF.

This clonotype showed up just a few times. This rearrangement joins TRBV5-1 to TRBJ2-3; 12 bases agree with TRBD1. The CDR3 consists of 15 residues. J lost 6 bases, V lost 0 bases, and 2 bases had no gene match. Germline V gives CDR1 SGHRS, CDR2 YFSETQ. The CDR3 bases are TGCGCCAGCAGCTTGGCCGGGACAGGGGGCGATACGCAGTATTTT. Its protein product is CASSLAGTGGDTQYF.

This clonotype was observed many times. The CDR3 here is CASSPRLAGGPSDEQFF. In DNA, the CDR3 is TGTGCCAGCAGTCCTCGACTAGCGGGAGGGCCATCCGATGAGCAGTTCTTC. The V call is TRBV12-3 or TRBV12-4, the J call TRBJ2-1; 14 nucleotides match TRBD2. CDR3 length equals 17 residues. Trimming cost V 5 bases and J 8 bases; bases outside gene matches: 11.

This clonotype was recorded at least ten times. V and J are TRBV5-8 and TRBJ1-5; 9 nucleotides align to TRBD1. From germline, CDR1 is SGHTS and CDR2 YDEGEE. V lost 4 bases, J lost 4 bases, and 3 bases stayed unmatched. CDR3 length equals 14 residues. CDR3 loop: CASSTGQGNQPQHF. In nucleotides, the CDR3 is TGTGCCAGCAGCACGGGACAGGGAAATCAGCCCCAGCATTTT.

This clonotype was seen ten or more times. This chain joins TRBV20-1 and TRBJ1-2; no reliable D call. The CDR3 has 10 residues. The germline V gene has CDR1 DFQATT and CDR2 SNEGSKA (reference sequence). V was pared by 3 bases and J by 5 bases, with 4 bases between. The CDR3 loop is CSASGYGYTF. The CDR3 DNA reads TGCAGTGCTAGTGGGTATGGCTACACCTTC.

This clonotype has a count of ten or more. J is TRBJ2-3 and V is TRBV28; D remains unclear. Germline V gene data show CDR1 as MDHEN and CDR2 as SYDVKM. This CDR3 has 10 amino acids. V shed 3 bases and J shed 7 bases, with 2 bases lying between them. The CDR3 sequence: CASSLYTQYF. As DNA, the CDR3 is TGTGCCAGCAGTTTGTATACGCAGTATTTT.

The rearrangement uses TRBV6-1 and TRBJ2-2; D unclear. The CDR3 sequence is 13 residues long. From germline, CDR1 is MNHNS and CDR2 SASEGT. V was trimmed by 0 bases and J by 7 bases, leaving 6 bases between them. This chain's CDR3 is CASSEAWDGELFF. CDR3 nucleotide sequence: TGTGCCAGCAGTGAAGCCTGGGACGGGGAGCTGTTTTTT.

This clonotype was recorded at least ten times. At one end, the junction sequence differs from germline, possibly due to a read error. The chain is built from TRBV7-2 and TRBJ1-1, with unresolved D. Germline V gene data show CDR1 as SGHTA and CDR2 as FQGNSA. The CDR3 covers 13 residues. The chain's CDR3 is CASSRFIVAEALF. In nucleotides, the CDR3 is TGTGCCAGCAGCCGATTTATAGTGGCTGAAGCTCTCTTT.

This clonotype has more than one count but fewer than ten. This chain uses TRBV6-5 with TRBJ1-1; D remains unclear. This CDR3 region has 14 residues. V was clipped by 2 bases and J by 2 bases, with 9 bases between them. Germline V gene lookup returns CDR1 MNHEY and CDR2 SVGAGI. The CDR3 nucleotides read TGTGCCAGCAGTTACGACGGGATTAACACTGAAGCTTTCTTT. Its protein product is CASSYDGINTEAFF.